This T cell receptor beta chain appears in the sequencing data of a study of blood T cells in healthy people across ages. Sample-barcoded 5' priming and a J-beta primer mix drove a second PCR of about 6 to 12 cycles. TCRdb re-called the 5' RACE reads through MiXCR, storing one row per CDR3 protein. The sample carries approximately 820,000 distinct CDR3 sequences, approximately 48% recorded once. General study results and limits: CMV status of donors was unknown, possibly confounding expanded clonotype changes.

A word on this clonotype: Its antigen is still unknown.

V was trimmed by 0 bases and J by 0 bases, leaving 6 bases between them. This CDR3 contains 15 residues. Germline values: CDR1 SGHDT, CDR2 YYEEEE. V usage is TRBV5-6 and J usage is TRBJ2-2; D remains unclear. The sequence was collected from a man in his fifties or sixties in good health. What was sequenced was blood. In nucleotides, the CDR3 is TGTGCCAGCAGCTTGGAGGGAACGAACACCGGGGAGCTGTTTTTT. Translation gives CASSLEGTNTGELFF.